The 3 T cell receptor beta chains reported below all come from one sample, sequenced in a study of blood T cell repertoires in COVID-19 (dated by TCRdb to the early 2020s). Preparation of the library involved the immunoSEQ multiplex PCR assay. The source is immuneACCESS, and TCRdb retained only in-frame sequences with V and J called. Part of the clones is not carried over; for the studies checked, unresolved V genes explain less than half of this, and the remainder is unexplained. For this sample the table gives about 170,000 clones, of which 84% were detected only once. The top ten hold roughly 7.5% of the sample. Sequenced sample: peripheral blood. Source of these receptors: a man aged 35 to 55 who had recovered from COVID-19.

The chain's CDR3 is CASSPWTGAEAFF. CDR3 sequence (DNA): TGTGCCAGCAGCCCATGGACAGGGGCTGAAGCTTTCTTT. V gene TRBV11-3 combines with J gene TRBJ1-1, with 9 bases that match TRBD1. The germline CDR1 and CDR2 sequences are SGHNT and YENEEA. V was pared by 5 bases and J by 6 bases, with 4 bases of the junction left unmatched. The CDR3 extends over 13 amino acids.

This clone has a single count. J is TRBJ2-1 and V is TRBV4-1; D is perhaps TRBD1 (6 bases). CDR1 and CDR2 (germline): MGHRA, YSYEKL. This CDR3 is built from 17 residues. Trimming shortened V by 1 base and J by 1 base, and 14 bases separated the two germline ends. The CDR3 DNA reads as TGCGCCAGCAGCCAAGTCCCAACAGGGTTTTCCTACAATGAGCAGTTCTTC. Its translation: CASSQVPTGFSYNEQFF.

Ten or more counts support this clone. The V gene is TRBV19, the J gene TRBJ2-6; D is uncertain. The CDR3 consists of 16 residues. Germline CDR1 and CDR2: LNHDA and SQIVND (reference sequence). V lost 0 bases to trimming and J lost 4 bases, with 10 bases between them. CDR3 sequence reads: CASSIDAGSGANVLTF. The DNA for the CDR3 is TGTGCCAGTAGTATAGATGCCGGTTCAGGGGCCAACGTCCTGACTTTC. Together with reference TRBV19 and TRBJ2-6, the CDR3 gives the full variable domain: DGGITQSPKYLFRKEGQNVTLSCEQNLNHDAMYWYRQDPGQGLRLIYYSQIVNDFQKGDIAEGYSVSREKKESFPLTVTSAQKNPTAFYLCASSIDAGSGANVLTFGAGSRLTVL.